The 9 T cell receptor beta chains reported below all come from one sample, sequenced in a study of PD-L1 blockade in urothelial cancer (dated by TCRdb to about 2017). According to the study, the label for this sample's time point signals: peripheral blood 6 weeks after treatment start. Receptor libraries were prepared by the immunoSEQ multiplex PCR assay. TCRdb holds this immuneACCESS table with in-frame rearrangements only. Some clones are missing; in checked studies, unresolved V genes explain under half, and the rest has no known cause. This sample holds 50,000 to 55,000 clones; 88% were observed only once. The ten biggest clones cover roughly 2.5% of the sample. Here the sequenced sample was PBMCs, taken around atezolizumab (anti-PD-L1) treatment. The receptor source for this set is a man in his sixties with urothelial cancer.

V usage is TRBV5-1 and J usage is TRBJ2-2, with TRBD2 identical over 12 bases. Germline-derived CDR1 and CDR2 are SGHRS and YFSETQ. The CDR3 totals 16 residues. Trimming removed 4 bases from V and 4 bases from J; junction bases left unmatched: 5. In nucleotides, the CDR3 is TGCGCCAGCAGCCCACGGACTAGCGGGACCACCGGGGAGCTGTTTTTT. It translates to CASSPRTSGTTGELFF. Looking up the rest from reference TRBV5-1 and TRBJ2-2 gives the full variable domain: KAGVTQTPRYLIKTRGQQVTLSCSPISGHRSVSWYQQTPGQGLQFLFEYFSETQRNKGNFPGRFSGRQFSNSRSEMNVSTLELGDSALYLCASSPRTSGTTGELFFGEGSRLTVL.

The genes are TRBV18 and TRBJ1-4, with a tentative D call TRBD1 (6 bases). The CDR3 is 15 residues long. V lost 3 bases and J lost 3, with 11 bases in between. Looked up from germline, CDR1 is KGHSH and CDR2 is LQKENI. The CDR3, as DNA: TGTGCCAGCTCACCCATGACAGGATCTAATGAAAAACTGTTTTTT. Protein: CASSPMTGSNEKLFF.

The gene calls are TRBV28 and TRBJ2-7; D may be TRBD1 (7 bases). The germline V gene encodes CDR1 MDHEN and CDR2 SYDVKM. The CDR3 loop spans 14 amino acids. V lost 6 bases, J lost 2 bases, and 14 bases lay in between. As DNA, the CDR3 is TGTGCCAGCAGCCCAGGGGGGACAGCCTACGAGCAGTACTTC. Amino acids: CASSPGGTAYEQYF.

As DNA, the CDR3 is TGTGCCAGCAGCTTAGGGCAGGGGGCGGCCTACGAGCAGTACTTC. It yields the protein CASSLGQGAAYEQYF. The chain links TRBV7-2 to TRBJ2-7, with 8 positions matching TRBD1. The V gene end was trimmed by 1 base and the J gene end by 2 bases; junction bases not matched to a gene: 4. This CDR3 is built from 15 residues. Per the germline V gene, CDR1 is SGHTA and CDR2 is FQGNSA. Variable domain in full (rest from reference TRBV7-2 and TRBJ2-7): GAGVSQSPSNKVTEKGKDVELRCDPISGHTALYWYRQSLGQGLEFLIYFQGNSAPDKSGLPSDRFSAERTGGSVSTLTIQRTQQEDSAVYLCASSLGQGAAYEQYFGPGTRLTVT.

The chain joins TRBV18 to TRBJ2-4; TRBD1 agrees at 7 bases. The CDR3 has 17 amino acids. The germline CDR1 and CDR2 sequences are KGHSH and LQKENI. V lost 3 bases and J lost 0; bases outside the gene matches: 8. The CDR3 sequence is CASSPQGVRTAKNIQYF. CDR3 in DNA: TGTGCCAGCTCACCTCAGGGGGTCCGGACAGCCAAAAACATTCAGTACTTC.

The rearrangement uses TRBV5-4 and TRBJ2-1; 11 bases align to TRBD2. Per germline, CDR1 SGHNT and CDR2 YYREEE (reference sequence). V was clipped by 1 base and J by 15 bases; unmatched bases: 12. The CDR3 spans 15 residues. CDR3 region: CASSLQGPGLADRFF. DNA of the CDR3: TGTGCCAGCAGCTTGCAAGGTCCGGGACTAGCGGATAGGTTCTTC. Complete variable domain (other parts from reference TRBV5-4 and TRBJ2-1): ETGVTQSPTHLIKTRGQQVTLRCSSQSGHNTVSWYQQALGQGPQFIFQYYREEENGRGNFPPRFSGLQFPNYSSELNVNALELDDSALYLCASSLQGPGLADRFFGPGTRLTVL.

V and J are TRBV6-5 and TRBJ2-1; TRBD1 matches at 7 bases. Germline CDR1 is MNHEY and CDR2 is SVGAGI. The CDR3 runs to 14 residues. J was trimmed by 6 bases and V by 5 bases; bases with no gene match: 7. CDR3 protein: CASSPGQRSNEQFF. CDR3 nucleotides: TGTGCCAGCAGTCCGGGACAGCGAAGCAATGAGCAGTTCTTC.

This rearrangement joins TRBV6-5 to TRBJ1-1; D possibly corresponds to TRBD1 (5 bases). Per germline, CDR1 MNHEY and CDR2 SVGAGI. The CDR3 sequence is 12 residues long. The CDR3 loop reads CEAGEMNTEAFF. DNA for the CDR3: TGTGAGGCGGGGGAAATGAACACTGAAGCTTTCTTT.

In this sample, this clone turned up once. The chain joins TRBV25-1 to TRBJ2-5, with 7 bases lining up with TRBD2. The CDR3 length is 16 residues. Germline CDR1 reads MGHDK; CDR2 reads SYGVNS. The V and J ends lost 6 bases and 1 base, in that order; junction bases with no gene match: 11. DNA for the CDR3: TGTGCCAGCAGCGGCGGGAGCCGGACGTTCCAAGAGACCCAGTACTTC. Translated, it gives CASSGGSRTFQETQYF.